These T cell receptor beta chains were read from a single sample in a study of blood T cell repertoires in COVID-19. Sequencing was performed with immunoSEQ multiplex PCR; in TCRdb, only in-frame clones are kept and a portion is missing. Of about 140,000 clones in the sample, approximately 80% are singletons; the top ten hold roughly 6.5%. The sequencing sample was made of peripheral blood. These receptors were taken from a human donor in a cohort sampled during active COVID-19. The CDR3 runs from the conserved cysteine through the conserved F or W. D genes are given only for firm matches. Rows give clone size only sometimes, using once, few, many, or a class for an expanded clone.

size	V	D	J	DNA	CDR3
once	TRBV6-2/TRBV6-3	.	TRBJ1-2	TGTGCCAGCAGTTCAACATCATGGTATGGCTACACCTTC	CASSSTSWYGYTF
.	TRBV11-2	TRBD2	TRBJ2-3	TGTGCCAGCAGCTTGACTAGCGGGGGGGGGACAGATACGCAGTATTTT	CASSLTSGGGTDTQYF
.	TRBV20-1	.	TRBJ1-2	TGCAGTGCTAGTCCACTCGCAGCGGGATCCGGCTACACCTTC	CSASPLAAGSGYTF
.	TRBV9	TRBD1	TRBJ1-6	TGTGCCAGCAGCGTATCACGGACAGGAAGCCACTCACCCCTCCACTTT	CASSVSRTGSHSPLHF
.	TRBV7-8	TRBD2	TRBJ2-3	TGTGCCAGCAGCTCTCGTGGGGTGGGACTAGCGGGGGGGCGAGGCACAGATACGCAGTATTTT	CASSSRGVGLAGGRGTDTQYF
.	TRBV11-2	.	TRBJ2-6	TGTGCCAGCAGCTTAGACTCAGTGCTACTAAGCTCTGGGGCCAACGTCCTGACTTTC	CASSLDSVLLSSGANVLTF
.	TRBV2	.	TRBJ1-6	TGTGCCAGCACAGGGGATTCTAATTCACCCCTCCACTTT	CASTGDSNSPLHF
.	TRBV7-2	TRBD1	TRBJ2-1	TGTGCCAGCAGCTCGCGGACAGGGGGCCTCTACAATGAGCAGTTCTTC	CASSSRTGGLYNEQFF
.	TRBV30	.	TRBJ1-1	TGTGCCTGGAGGGTCCTAAGCGAAGCTTTCTTT	CAWRVLSEAFF
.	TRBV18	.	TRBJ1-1	TGTGCCAGCTCACCCCAGGGAAGTTCCGGCACTGAAGCTTTCTTT	CASSPQGSSGTEAFF
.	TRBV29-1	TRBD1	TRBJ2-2	TGCAGCGTTGCCCCAGGGGGACAGGTCGGGGAGCTGTTTTTT	CSVAPGGQVGELFF
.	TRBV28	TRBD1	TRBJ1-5	TGTGCCAGTTTCACCCCCGACAGGGTTAATCAGCCCCAGCATTTT	CASFTPDRVNQPQHF
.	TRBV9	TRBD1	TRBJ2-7	TGTGCCAGCAGCGTAGACTTGGGACAGGGGACGAGGGAGCAGTACTTC	CASSVDLGQGTREQYF
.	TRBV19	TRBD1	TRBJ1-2	TGTGCCAGTAGTGGGGACAGGGTAGGAAACTATGGCTACACCTTC	CASSGDRVGNYGYTF
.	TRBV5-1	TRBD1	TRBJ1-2	TGCGCCAGCAGCCCGCTCGACAGGGACTATGGCTACACCTTC	CASSPLDRDYGYTF
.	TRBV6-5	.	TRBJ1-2	TGTGCCAGCAGTTACTCGGGGGGGAACTATGGCTACACCTTC	CASSYSGGNYGYTF
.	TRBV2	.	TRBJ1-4	TGTGCCAGCAGTGGCGGGATGGCTGAAAAACTGTTTTTT	CASSGGMAEKLFF
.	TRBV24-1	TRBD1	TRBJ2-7	TGTGCCACCAGTGATCCCAGGGGGCGGACCTACGAGCAGTACTTC	CATSDPRGRTYEQYF
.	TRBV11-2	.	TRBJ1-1	TGTGCCAGCAGCTTAATGTCTGTGAACACTGAAGCTTTCTTT	CASSLMSVNTEAFF
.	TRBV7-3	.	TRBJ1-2	TGTGCCAGCAGCTTAGGGGTAACAGGAGGGGGCTACACCTTC	CASSLGVTGGGYTF
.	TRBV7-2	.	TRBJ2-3	TGTGCCAGCAGCTTTGGAGGGGCCAGCACAGATACGCAGTATTTT	CASSFGGASTDTQYF
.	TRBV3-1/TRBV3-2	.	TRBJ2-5	TGTGCCAGCAGCCAAGACAGGATTCAAGAGACCCAGTACTTC	CASSQDRIQETQYF
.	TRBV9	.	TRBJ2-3	TGTGCCAGCAGCAGAACAGGGATCACAGATACGCAGTATTTT	CASSRTGITDTQYF
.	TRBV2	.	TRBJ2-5	TGTGCCAGCAGCGGGGGGCCCCCTGGTCAAGAGACCCAGTACTTC	CASSGGPPGQETQYF
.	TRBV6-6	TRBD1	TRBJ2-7	TGTGCCAGCAACCCCCCGGGACAGGGTCGCGAGCAGTACTTC	CASNPPGQGREQYF
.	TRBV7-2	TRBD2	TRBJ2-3	TGTGCCAGCAACGTTATGGCGGGGGGGCCGGGGGATACGCAGTATTTT	CASNVMAGGPGDTQYF
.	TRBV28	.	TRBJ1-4	TGTGCCAGCAGTTCCTTAAAGACAGCAACTAATGAAAAACTGTTTTTT	CASSSLKTATNEKLFF
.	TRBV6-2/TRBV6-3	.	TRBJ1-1	TGTGCCAGCAGTTACGGTTACCGGGGGACTGAAGCTTTCTTT	CASSYGYRGTEAFF
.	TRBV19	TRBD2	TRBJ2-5	TGTGCCAGTAGTATCTTAGCGGGGGGCTTCGAGACCCAGTACTTC	CASSILAGGFETQYF
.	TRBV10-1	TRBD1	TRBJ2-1	TGCGCCAGCAATCCCAGGGGGCCCGACCCGATAACAAGGTCCTACAATGAGCAGTTCTTC	CASNPRGPDPITRSYNEQFF
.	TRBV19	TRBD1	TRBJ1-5	TGTGCCAGCACGGACAGGGTGGTGTTGGGCAATCAGCCCCAGCATTTT	CASTDRVVLGNQPQHF
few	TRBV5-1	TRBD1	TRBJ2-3	TGCGCCAGCAGCTACTCGGACAGGCCCACAGATACGCAGTATTTT	CASSYSDRPTDTQYF
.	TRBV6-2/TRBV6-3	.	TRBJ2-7	TGTGCCAGCAGTTATCGGTCCAGCGAGGTAACCTACGAGCAGTACTTC	CASSYRSSEVTYEQYF
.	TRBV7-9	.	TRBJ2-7	TGTGCCAGCAGCCCGGGTGGGGTTCGTGCCGCGGGTAACTACGAGCAGTACTTC	CASSPGGVRAAGNYEQYF
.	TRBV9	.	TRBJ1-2	TGTGCCAGCAGCGCCCTGTGGAGTGGCTACACCTTC	CASSALWSGYTF
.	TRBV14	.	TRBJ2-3	TGTGCCAGCAGCTTCTGGGACACCGGCACAGATACGCAGTATTTT	CASSFWDTGTDTQYF
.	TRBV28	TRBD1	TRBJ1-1	TGTGCCAGCACCTGGACAGGAAAGAACACTGAAGCTTTCTTT	CASTWTGKNTEAFF
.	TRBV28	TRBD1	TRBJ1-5	TGTGCCAGCAACGGACAGGGGGTCCCGAATCAGCCCCAGCATTTT	CASNGQGVPNQPQHF
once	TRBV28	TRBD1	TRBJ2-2	TGTGCCAGCATTACAGGACAGGCTAACACCGGGGAGCTGTTTTTT	CASITGQANTGELFF
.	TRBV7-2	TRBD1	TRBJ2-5	TGTGCCAGCAGCTGGGGGACAGGGGAGACCCAGTACTTC	CASSWGTGETQYF
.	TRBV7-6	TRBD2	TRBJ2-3	TGTGCCAGCAGCACCCGTCTGACGCGGGGGGGCACAGATACGCAGTATTTT	CASSTRLTRGGTDTQYF
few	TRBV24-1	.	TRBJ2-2	TGTGCCACCAGCCAGGGTATTTCCACCGGGGAGCTGTTTTTT	CATSQGISTGELFF